This TCR beta chain was captured in a study of T cells in women clearing cervical HPV infection. CDR1 SGHRS and CDR2 YFSETQ come from the germline V gene. V lost 5 bases to trimming and J lost 8 bases; unmatched junction nucleotides: 17. CDR3 size: 17 residues. Remarks on this clone: The read terminates 3 residues before the CDR3 end, so the remaining end is supplied by the germline J gene.

The table came from immunoSEQ multiplex PCR; TCRdb's copy has only in-frame clones and leaves some out. The specimen's table records 20,000 to 25,000 clones. The receptor was isolated from a woman aged 18-69 years with a cervical HPV16 infection that either progressed to CIN3+ or cleared (not recorded which). V usage is TRBV5-1 and J usage is TRBJ2-2; 8 nucleotides line up with TRBD1. Specimen: blood buffy coat. CDR3 bases read: TGCGCCAGCAGAGGACAGGGTTTGTTGTCCGAATCGGGGGAG. Translated, it gives CASRGQGLLSESGE. The whole CDR3 protein reads CASRGQGLLSESGELFF. Full variable domain (outside the CDR3, taken from reference TRBV5-1 and TRBJ2-2): KAGVTQTPRYLIKTRGQQVTLSCSPISGHRSVSWYQQTPGQGLQFLFEYFSETQRNKGNFPGRFSGRQFSNSRSEMNVSTLELGDSALYLCASRGQGLLSESGELFFGEGSRLTVL.